Shown below are 28 T cell receptor beta chains from a single sample sequenced in a study of low-dose radiotherapy and immunotherapy resistance in tumors. Alpha- and beta-chain coverage of first-strand cDNA came from TRAV- and TRBV-specific primers. TCR amplification involved about 19 PCR cycles with a constant-region primer and V-primer adapter. One entry per CDR3 protein, called by TCRdb with MiXCR from the reads. The table includes 95,000 to 100,000 distinct CDR3 sequences, about 20% detected once. Documented time point: after trial treatment. Treatment denoted: LDRT plus nivolumab, ipilimumab, low-dose cyclophosphamide and aspirin (RACIN trial). Material: PBMCs, obtained after low-dose radiotherapy plus immunotherapy. Source of these receptors: a male donor with prostate cancer.

This clonotype was detected many times. This chain joins TRBV6-5 and TRBJ2-3, with D possibly called TRBD1 or TRBD2 (5 bases each). Per germline, CDR1 MNHEY and CDR2 SVGAGI. This CDR3 is 17 amino acids long. Trimming took off 5 bases at V and 4 bases at J, with 22 bases between the two ends. CDR3 sequence reads: CASSTGARRDRSDTQYF. The CDR3 nucleotides read TGTGCCAGCAGTACCGGGGCTCGACGAGATAGATCAGATACGCAGTATTTT.

This clonotype was detected ten times or more. The V gene is TRBV6-2 or TRBV6-3, the J gene TRBJ1-6, with a weak D call TRBD1 (5 bases). The CDR3 has 17 amino acids. The germline V and J ends were trimmed by 4 bases and 0 bases, with 13 bases remaining between them. The germline V gene encodes CDR1 MNHEY and CDR2 SVGEGT. The CDR3 nucleotides are TGTGCCAGCAGTTGGATCAGGGCTTCCTCCTATAATTCACCCCTCCACTTT. Residues: CASSWIRASSYNSPLHF.

The sample holds many counts of this clonotype. This chain links TRBV24-1 with TRBJ1-5; no clear D. The CDR3 contains 13 residues. V was clipped by 7 bases and J by 4 bases, with 10 bases between them. CDR1 is KGHDR, CDR2 SFDVKD, per germline. The CDR3: CATSGAGNQPQHF. CDR3 bases: TGTGCCACCAGCGGAGCCGGGAATCAGCCCCAGCATTTT.

This clonotype has at least ten counts. The chain joins TRBV12-3 or TRBV12-4 to TRBJ1-2, with 8 nucleotides matching TRBD1. After removal of 5 bases from V and 5 bases from J, the junction contained 10 bases not matched to a gene. This CDR3 contains 15 residues. This CDR3 is CASSPTQGARYGYTF. The DNA of the CDR3 is TGTGCCAGCAGTCCGACCCAGGGGGCGCGGTATGGCTACACCTTC.

This clonotype was picked up a small number of times. The chain joins TRBV5-6 to TRBJ2-5; D remains ambiguous. This CDR3 is 13 amino acids long. The V end lost 4 bases, the J end lost 2 bases, and 9 bases lay between the germline ends. Germline V gives CDR1 SGHDT, CDR2 YYEEEE. The CDR3 loop reads CASSPTVQETQYF. DNA for the CDR3: TGTGCCAGCAGCCCTACAGTGCAAGAGACCCAGTACTTC.

This clonotype occurred a few times. It differs at one base from a far larger clone, so likely a read error. The V call is TRBV7-9, the J call TRBJ2-7; D is possibly TRBD1 (5 bases). Per the germline V gene, CDR1 is SEHNR and CDR2 is FQNEAQ (reference sequence). Trimming pared 4 bases from V and 7 bases from J, leaving 14 bases between. This CDR3 has 13 amino acids. The CDR3 bases are TGTGCCAGCAGCTCGTGGCGACAGATTGAGCAGTACTTC. The encoded protein is CASSSWRQIEQYF.

This clonotype was recorded at least ten times. The V gene is TRBV29-1, the J gene TRBJ2-7; tentatively, D is TRBD1 (6 bases). CDR1 is SQVTM and CDR2 is ANQGSEA in the germline V gene. CDR3 length equals 13 residues. The CDR3 region is CGARKQGSYEQYF. The CDR3 nucleotides are TGCGGCGCCCGAAAACAGGGCTCCTACGAGCAGTACTTC.

This chain's CDR3 is CASSLPAFAYNEQFF. CDR3 coding DNA: TGTGCCAGCAGTTTACCGGCATTCGCCTACAATGAGCAGTTCTTC. The chain couples TRBV28 to TRBJ2-1; D unclear. The V end was cut by 2 bases, the J end by 2 bases, with 10 bases between. The CDR3 sequence is 15 residues long. The germline gives CDR1 MDHEN, CDR2 SYDVKM.

The CDR3 loop is CASSKATPGPERGNQPQHF. The CDR3, as DNA: TGTGCCAGCAGCAAAGCGACGCCGGGACCGGAGAGGGGCAATCAGCCCCAGCATTTT. V gene TRBV21-1 combines with J gene TRBJ1-5; the table gives TRBD1 as D, unverified against the DNA. TRBV21-1 is a pseudogene locus. The CDR3 is 19 amino acids.

This clonotype occurred many times. The J gene is TRBJ1-6, the V gene TRBV20-1; unclear D gene. Per germline, CDR1 DFQATT and CDR2 SNEGSKA (reference sequence). V was trimmed by 2 bases and J by 9 bases, leaving 11 bases between them. The CDR3 extends over 13 amino acids. The CDR3 loop reads CSARWVEGSPLHF. The CDR3 nucleotides are TGCAGTGCTAGATGGGTCGAAGGTTCACCCCTCCACTTT.

This clonotype was observed at least ten times. The chain has TRBV20-1 and TRBJ2-1; possible D gene TRBD1, 6 bases. V was clipped by 1 base and J by 6 bases, with 13 bases between them. Per germline, CDR1 DFQATT and CDR2 SNEGSKA (reference sequence). The CDR3 spans 14 residues. This CDR3 is CSARGGLVRNEQFF. CDR3 DNA: TGCAGTGCTAGAGGGGGGCTAGTCCGCAATGAGCAGTTCTTC.

Ten or more counts support this clonotype. The rearrangement joins TRBV5-6 to TRBJ2-1, with TRBD1 identical over 7 bases. CDR1 SGHDT and CDR2 YYEEEE come from the germline V gene. Trimming removed 3 bases from V and 2 bases from J; junction bases left unmatched: 8. This CDR3 is 16 amino acids long. The CDR3 loop reads CASSYTGQTPYNEQFF. The CDR3 nucleotides are TGTGCCAGCAGCTACACGGGACAGACACCCTACAATGAGCAGTTCTTC.

This clonotype was detected ten times or more. The DNA of the CDR3 is TGCAGCGTTGTTCGCCCGGGGCCTTCCTACGAGCAGTACTTC. Protein sequence: CSVVRPGPSYEQYF. This rearrangement joins TRBV29-1 to TRBJ2-7; D possibly matches TRBD1 or TRBD2 (5 bases each). This CDR3 is 14 amino acids long. Trimming stripped 4 bases from V and 1 base from J, with 14 bases between. Germline CDR1 reads SQVTM; CDR2 reads ANQGSEA.

This clonotype was seen many times. V is TRBV6-6 and J is TRBJ2-3; D call uncertain. Germline CDR1 MNHNY, CDR2 SVGAGI (reference sequence). The V and J ends lost 3 bases and 4 bases respectively, with 14 bases between them. The CDR3 extends over 15 amino acids. The CDR3 loop reads CASSYMETGSDTQYF. The CDR3 nucleotides are TGTGCCAGCAGTTATATGGAGACGGGTTCAGATACGCAGTATTTT.

This clonotype has at least ten counts. The chain recombines TRBV24-1 with TRBJ2-2; 7 bases are shared with TRBD2. Unmatched junction bases numbered 3, after V lost 2 bases and J lost 7 bases. CDR1 and CDR2 (germline): KGHDR, SFDVKD. This CDR3 region has 14 residues. The CDR3 reads CATSDSLAGGELFF. CDR3 DNA sequence: TGTGCCACCAGTGATTCCTTAGCGGGCGGGGAGCTGTTTTTT.

This clonotype was recorded many times. The chain links TRBV7-2 to TRBJ2-1; no definite D call. Trimming stripped 5 bases from V and 1 base from J, with 12 bases between. The CDR3 covers 15 residues. Germline-derived CDR1 and CDR2 are SGHTA and FQGNSA. This CDR3 reads CASSLVGSSYNEQFF. CDR3 coding DNA: TGTGCCAGCAGCCTTGTGGGCTCGTCCTACAATGAGCAGTTCTTC.

At least ten counts were recorded for this clonotype. The V call is TRBV23-1, the J call TRBJ2-4, with TRBD2 identical over 7 bases. TRBV23-1 falls under the ORF class, with uncertain function. Losses at the gene ends were 0 bases for V and 12 bases for J; bases not matched to a gene: 17. This CDR3 has 17 residues. CDR3 loop: CASSQSAGFRAKRGQYF. For the CDR3, the DNA is TGCGCCAGCAGTCAATCGGCAGGGTTCCGAGCTAAGCGGGGTCAGTACTTC.

This clonotype showed up many times. The chain couples TRBV5-5 to TRBJ2-2; D may match TRBD1 or TRBD2 (5 bases each). The length of the CDR3 is 16 residues. Trimming shortened V by 0 bases and J by 2 bases, and 11 bases separated the two germline ends. Per germline, CDR1 SGHKS and CDR2 YYEKEE (reference sequence). The CDR3: CASSLDGTHNTGELFF. CDR3 nucleotide sequence: TGTGCCAGCAGCTTGGATGGGACCCATAACACCGGGGAGCTGTTTTTT.

The J gene is TRBJ2-7, the V gene TRBV5-3; 8 positions agree with TRBD2. TRBV5-3 is an ORF, and what it does is uncertain. With V trimmed by 8 bases and J by 5 bases, 12 bases remained unmatched. The CDR3 has 14 residues. CDR3 DNA sequence: TGTGCCAGCAGGCTAGCGGGCCGGATCGACGAGCAGTACTTC. This codes for CASRLAGRIDEQYF.

Ten or more counts support this clonotype. The chain couples TRBV4-2 to TRBJ2-3, with D hard to call. The ends were cut back, 0 bases at V and 5 bases at J, with 6 bases in the middle. This CDR3 spans 13 amino acids. In germline, CDR1 is LGHNA, CDR2 YNFKEQ. The CDR3 sequence: CASSQDSVDTQYF. The CDR3 nucleotides are TGTGCCAGCAGCCAAGATTCCGTAGATACGCAGTATTTT.

This clonotype has ten or more counts. The rearrangement joins TRBV5-1 to TRBJ2-3; D could derive from TRBD1 or TRBD2 (5 bases each). The CDR3 runs to 14 residues. Germline V gene data show CDR1 as SGHRS and CDR2 as YFSETQ. V dropped 7 bases and J dropped 4 bases, with 16 bases sitting between them. The DNA for the CDR3 is TGCGCCAGCGAGACGGGACGAAGATCAGATACGCAGTATTTT. Its translation is CASETGRRSDTQYF. Looking up the rest from reference TRBV5-1 and TRBJ2-3 gives the full variable domain: KAGVTQTPRYLIKTRGQQVTLSCSPISGHRSVSWYQQTPGQGLQFLFEYFSETQRNKGNFPGRFSGRQFSNSRSEMNVSTLELGDSALYLCASETGRRSDTQYFGPGTRLTVL.

The rearrangement links TRBV6-6 to TRBJ1-5; D is unclear. Germline loops: CDR1 MNHNY, CDR2 SVGAGI (reference sequence). This CDR3 comprises 17 residues. The V and J ends lost 0 bases and 3 bases respectively, with 15 bases between them. The CDR3 is CASSYSFSTTVNQPQHF. The CDR3, as DNA: TGTGCCAGCAGTTACTCGTTCAGTACCACGGTCAATCAGCCCCAGCATTTT.

In its sample, this clonotype was seen many times. The rearrangement joins TRBV6-5 to TRBJ1-3, with unresolved D. The V gene's germline CDR1 is MNHEY and CDR2 SVGAGI. The CDR3 totals 12 residues. Trimming shortened V by 8 bases and J by 4 bases, and 9 bases separated the two germline ends. The chain's CDR3 is CASFGVGNTIYF. In nucleotides, the CDR3 is TGTGCCAGCTTCGGGGTGGGAAACACCATATATTTT.

This clonotype was recorded only once. The V call is TRBV7-2, the J call TRBJ1-2; D might be TRBD1 (5 bases). Germline V gives CDR1 SGHTA, CDR2 FQGNSA. V lost 0 bases and J 5 bases, leaving 16 bases between the germline ends. The CDR3 is made up of 16 amino acids. CDR3 in DNA: TGTGCCAGCAGCTTAGCGCGGAGGATGGGGACTTATGGCTACACCTTC. Translating gives CASSLARRMGTYGYTF.

The table lists this clonotype with many counts. The chain joins TRBV18 to TRBJ2-7; D not resolved. The CDR3 runs to 14 residues. Germline-derived CDR1 and CDR2 are KGHSH and LQKENI. V was pared by 5 bases and J by 4 bases, with 15 bases between. In nucleotides, the CDR3 is TGTGCCAGCTCAACCAGCCCGGGTGGGTACGAGCAGTACTTC. Its translation is CASSTSPGGYEQYF.

This chain links TRBV7-2 with TRBJ2-7; maybe TRBD1 (6 bases). V lost 2 bases and J 1 base, leaving 15 bases between the germline ends. This CDR3 contains 16 residues. Germline V CDR1 and CDR2: SGHTA, FQGNSA. The CDR3 loop reads CASSLPVGTPSYEQYF. The CDR3, as DNA: TGTGCCAGCAGCTTACCGGTCGGGACACCTTCCTACGAGCAGTACTTC.

Here the CDR3 reads CASKKHSGGQSSYEQYF. The CDR3, as DNA: TGTGCCAGCAAAAAACACAGCGGCGGACAGAGCTCCTACGAGCAGTACTTC. The J gene is TRBJ2-7, the V gene TRBV28; possible D gene TRBD1, 6 bases. V dropped 7 bases and J dropped 0 bases, with 22 bases sitting between them. Germline CDR1 reads MDHEN; CDR2 reads SYDVKM. The CDR3 is 17 residues long.

In this sample, this clonotype turned up a few times. The V and J genes are TRBV30 and TRBJ2-7, with 7 bases lining up with TRBD1. The V gene end was trimmed by 5 bases and the J gene end by 0 bases; junction bases not matched to a gene: 10. This CDR3 contains 15 residues. CDR1 is GTSNPN and CDR2 is SVGIG in the germline V gene (reference sequence). The CDR3 sequence: CAWVTGTANSYEQYF. The CDR3 DNA reads as TGTGCCTGGGTGACCGGGACAGCCAACTCCTACGAGCAGTACTTC.